This TCR beta chain was profiled in a study of CD8 T cells in Susac syndrome. Looked up from germline, CDR1 is SEHNR and CDR2 is FQNEAQ (reference sequence). The length of the CDR3 is 13 residues. The V and J ends lost 8 bases and 0 bases, in that order; junction bases with no gene match: 1. With random hexamers, about 0.5 to 1 ug RNA was reverse transcribed. Amplification of the TCR beta CDR3 was carried out by immunoSEQ multiplex PCR, which spanned a total of 54 Vbeta and 13 Jbeta segments. From the immunoSEQ multiplex PCR reads, TCRdb called clonotypes with MiXCR, one entry per CDR3 protein. The sample holds roughly 140,000 distinct CDR3 sequences, around 95% seen once.

The sequencing sample was made of CD8+ T cells from PBMCs. The sequence derives from a human donor with multiple sclerosis. The chain links TRBV7-9 to TRBJ2-1, with 7 bases identical to TRBD1. CDR3 in amino acids: CASRQGSYNEQFF. The CDR3 DNA follows: TGTGCCAGCCGACAGGGCTCCTACAATGAGCAGTTCTTC.